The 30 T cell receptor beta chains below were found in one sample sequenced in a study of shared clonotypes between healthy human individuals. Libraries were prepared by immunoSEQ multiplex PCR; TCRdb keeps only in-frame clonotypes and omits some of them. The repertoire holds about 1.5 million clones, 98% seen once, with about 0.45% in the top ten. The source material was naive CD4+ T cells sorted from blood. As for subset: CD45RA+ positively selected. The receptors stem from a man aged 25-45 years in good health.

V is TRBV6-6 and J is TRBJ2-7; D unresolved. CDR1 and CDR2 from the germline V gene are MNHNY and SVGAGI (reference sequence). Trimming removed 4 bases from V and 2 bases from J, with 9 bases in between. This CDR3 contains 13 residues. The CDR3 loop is CASSSILTYEQYF. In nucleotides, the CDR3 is TGTGCCAGCAGTTCTATCCTCACCTACGAGCAGTACTTC.

This CDR3 reads CASRAGGLNTEAFF. The CDR3 bases are TGTGCCAGCAGGGCAGGGGGACTGAACACTGAAGCTTTCTTT. The rearrangement joins TRBV5-4 to TRBJ1-1, with 7 nucleotides matching TRBD1. Germline V CDR1 and CDR2: SGHNT, YYREEE (reference sequence). The V and J ends lost 5 bases and 0 bases, in that order; junction bases with no gene match: 4. There are 14 residues in the CDR3.

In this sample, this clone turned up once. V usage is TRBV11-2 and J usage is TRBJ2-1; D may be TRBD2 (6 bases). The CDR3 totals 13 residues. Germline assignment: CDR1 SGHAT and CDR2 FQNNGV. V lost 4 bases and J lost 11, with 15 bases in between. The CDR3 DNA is TGTGCCAGCAGCTCCGAACCAGCGGGTCAGCAGTTCTTC. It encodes CASSSEPAGQQFF.

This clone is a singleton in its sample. In DNA form, the CDR3 reads TGTGCCAGCCAGGGGACAGCCACGGCTGGGGCCAACGTCCTGACTTTC. This codes for CASQGTATAGANVLTF. J is TRBJ2-6 and V is TRBV2; 7 nucleotides agree with TRBD1. This CDR3 region has 16 residues. V lost 8 bases and J lost 2; bases outside the gene matches: 9. Germline CDR1 is SNHLY and CDR2 is FYNNEI.

The CDR3 sequence: CASSRTGHSGANVLTF. As DNA, the CDR3 is TGTGCCAGCAGTCGAACCGGGCACTCTGGGGCCAACGTCCTGACTTTC. This chain uses TRBV28 with TRBJ2-6, with D hard to call. CDR1 MDHEN and CDR2 SYDVKM come from the germline V gene. With 5 bases removed from V and 0 bases from J, the gap between germline ends came to 11 bases. CDR3 length: 16 amino acids.

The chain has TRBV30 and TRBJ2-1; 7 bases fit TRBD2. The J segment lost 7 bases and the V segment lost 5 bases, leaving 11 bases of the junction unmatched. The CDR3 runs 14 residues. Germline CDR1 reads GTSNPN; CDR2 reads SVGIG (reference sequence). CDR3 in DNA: TGTGCCTGGTCGGGGGGAGGGCCGTGGAATGAGCAGTTCTTC. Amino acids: CAWSGGGPWNEQFF.

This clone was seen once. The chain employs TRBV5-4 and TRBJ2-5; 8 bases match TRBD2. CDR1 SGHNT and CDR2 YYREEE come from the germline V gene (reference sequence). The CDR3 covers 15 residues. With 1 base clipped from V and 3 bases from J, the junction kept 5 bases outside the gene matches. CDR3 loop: CASSLSAGGKETQYF. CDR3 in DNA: TGTGCCAGCAGCTTGTCGGCGGGAGGCAAAGAGACCCAGTACTTC.

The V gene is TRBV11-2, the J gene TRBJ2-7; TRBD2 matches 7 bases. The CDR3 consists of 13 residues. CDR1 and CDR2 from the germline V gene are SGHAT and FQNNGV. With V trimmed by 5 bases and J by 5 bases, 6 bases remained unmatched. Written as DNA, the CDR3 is TGTGCCAGCAGCAGCGGGATACTCAACGAGCAGTACTTC. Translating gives CASSSGILNEQYF.

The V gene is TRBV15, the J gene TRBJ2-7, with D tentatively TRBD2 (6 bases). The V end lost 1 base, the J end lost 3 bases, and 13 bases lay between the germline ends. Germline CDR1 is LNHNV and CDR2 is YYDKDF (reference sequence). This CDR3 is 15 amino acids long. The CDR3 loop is CATSRGVNSGYEQYF. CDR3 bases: TGTGCCACCAGCAGAGGGGTTAATAGCGGCTACGAGCAGTACTTC. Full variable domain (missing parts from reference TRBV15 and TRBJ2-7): DAMVIQNPRYQVTQFGKPVTLSCSQTLNHNVMYWYQQKSSQAPKLLFHYYDKDFNNEADTPDNFQSRRPNTSFCFLDIRSPGLGDTAMYLCATSRGVNSGYEQYFGPGTRLTVT.

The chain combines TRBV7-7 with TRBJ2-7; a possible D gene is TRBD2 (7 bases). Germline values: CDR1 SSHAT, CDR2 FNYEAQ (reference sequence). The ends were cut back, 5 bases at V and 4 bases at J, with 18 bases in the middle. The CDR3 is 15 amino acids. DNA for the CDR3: TGTGCCAGCAGCCGGGGGGCTAGCGGTTATTACGAGCAGTACTTC. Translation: CASSRGASGYYEQYF.

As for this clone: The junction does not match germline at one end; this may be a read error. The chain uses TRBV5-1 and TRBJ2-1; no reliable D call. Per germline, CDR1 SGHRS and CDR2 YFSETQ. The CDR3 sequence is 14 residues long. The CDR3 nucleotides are TGCGCCGGCAGCTTGCAATCCACTGGGAATGAGCAGTTCTTC. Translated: CAGSLQSTGNEQFF.

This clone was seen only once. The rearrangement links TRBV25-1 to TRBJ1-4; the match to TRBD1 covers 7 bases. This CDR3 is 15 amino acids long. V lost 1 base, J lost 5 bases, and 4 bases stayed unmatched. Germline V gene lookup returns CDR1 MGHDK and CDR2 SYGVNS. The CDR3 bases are TGTGCCAGCAGTGAATTTGGCAGGGGGAATGAAAAACTGTTTTTT. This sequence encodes CASSEFGRGNEKLFF.

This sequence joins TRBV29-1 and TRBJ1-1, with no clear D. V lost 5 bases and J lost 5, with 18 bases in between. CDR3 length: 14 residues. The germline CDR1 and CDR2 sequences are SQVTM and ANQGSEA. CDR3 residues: CSVHLRRVDTEAFF. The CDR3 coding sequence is TGCAGCGTTCACCTCCGGAGGGTCGATACTGAAGCTTTCTTT.

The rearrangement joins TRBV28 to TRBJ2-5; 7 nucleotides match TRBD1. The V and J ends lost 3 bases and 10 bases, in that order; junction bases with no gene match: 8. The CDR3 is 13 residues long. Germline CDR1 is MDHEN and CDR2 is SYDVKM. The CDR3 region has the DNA TGTGCCAGCAGTTTGTACAGGGGTGTGATCCAGTACTTC. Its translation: CASSLYRGVIQYF.

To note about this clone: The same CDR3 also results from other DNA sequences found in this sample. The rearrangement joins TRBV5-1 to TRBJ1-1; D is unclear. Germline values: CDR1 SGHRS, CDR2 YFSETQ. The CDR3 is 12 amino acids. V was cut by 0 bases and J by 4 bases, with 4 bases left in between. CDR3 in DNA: TGCGCCAGCAGCTTGGACGGCACTGAAGCTTTCTTT. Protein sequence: CASSLDGTEAFF.

The CDR3 protein is CASSPRTRGLASGYEQYF. Written as DNA, the CDR3 is TGTGCCAGCAGCCCGCGAACTCGGGGGTTAGCGTCAGGCTACGAGCAGTACTTC. The chain joins TRBV7-6 to TRBJ2-7; perhaps TRBD2 as D (6 bases). The germline V gene encodes CDR1 SGHVS and CDR2 FNYEAQ. V was shortened by 5 bases and J by 3 bases, with 26 bases between the two germline ends. This CDR3 is built from 18 residues.

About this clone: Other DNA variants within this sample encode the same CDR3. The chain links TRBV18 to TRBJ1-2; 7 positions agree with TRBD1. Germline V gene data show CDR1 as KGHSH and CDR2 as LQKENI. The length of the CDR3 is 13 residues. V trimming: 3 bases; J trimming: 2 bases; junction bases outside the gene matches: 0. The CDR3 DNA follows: TGTGCCAGCTCACCGACAGGGAACTATGGCTACACCTTC. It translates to CASSPTGNYGYTF. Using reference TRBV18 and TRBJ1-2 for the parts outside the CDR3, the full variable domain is NAGVMQNPRHLVRRRGQEARLRCSPMKGHSHVYWYRQLPEEGLKFMVYLQKENIIDESGMPKERFSAEFPKEGPSILRIQQVVRGDSAAYFCASSPTGNYGYTFGSGTRLTVV.

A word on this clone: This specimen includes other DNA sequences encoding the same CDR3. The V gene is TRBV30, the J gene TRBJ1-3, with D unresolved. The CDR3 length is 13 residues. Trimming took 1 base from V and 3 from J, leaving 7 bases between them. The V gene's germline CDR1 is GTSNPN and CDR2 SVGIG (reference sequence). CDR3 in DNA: TGTGCCTGGAGTGGAGGGATTGGAAACACCATATATTTT. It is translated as CAWSGGIGNTIYF.

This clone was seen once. The CDR3 region has the DNA TGTGCCAGCAGCCGAATTAGTACATCCTCCTACGAGCAGTACTTC. It is translated as CASSRISTSSYEQYF. The J gene is TRBJ2-7, the V gene TRBV11-2; D is unresolved. V shed 5 bases and J shed 0 bases, with 14 bases lying between them. The germline V gene has CDR1 SGHAT and CDR2 FQNNGV. The CDR3 totals 15 residues.

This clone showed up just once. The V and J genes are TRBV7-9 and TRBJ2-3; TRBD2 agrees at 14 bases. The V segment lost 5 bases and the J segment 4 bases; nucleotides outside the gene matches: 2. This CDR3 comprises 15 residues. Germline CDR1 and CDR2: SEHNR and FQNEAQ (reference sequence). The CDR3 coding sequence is TGTGCCAGCAGCCCGGGACTAGCGGGAGCAGATACGCAGTATTTT. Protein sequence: CASSPGLAGADTQYF. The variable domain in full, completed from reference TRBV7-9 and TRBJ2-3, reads DTGVSQNPRHKITKRGQNVTFRCDPISEHNRLYWYRQTLGQGPEFLTYFQNEAQLEKSRLLSDRFSAERPKGSFSTLEIQRTEQGDSAMYLCASSPGLAGADTQYFGPGTRLTVL.

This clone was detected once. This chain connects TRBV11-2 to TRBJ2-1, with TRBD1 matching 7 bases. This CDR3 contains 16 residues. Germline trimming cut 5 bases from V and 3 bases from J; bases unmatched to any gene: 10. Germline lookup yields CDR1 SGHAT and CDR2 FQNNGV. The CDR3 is CASSNEERTGYNEQFF. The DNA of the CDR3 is TGTGCCAGCAGCAATGAGGAACGGACAGGCTACAATGAGCAGTTCTTC. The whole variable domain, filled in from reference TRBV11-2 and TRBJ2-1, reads EAGVAQSPRYKIIEKRQSVAFWCNPISGHATLYWYQQILGQGPKLLIQFQNNGVVDDSQLPKDRFSAERLKGVDSTLKIQPAKLEDSAVYLCASSNEERTGYNEQFFGPGTRLTVL.

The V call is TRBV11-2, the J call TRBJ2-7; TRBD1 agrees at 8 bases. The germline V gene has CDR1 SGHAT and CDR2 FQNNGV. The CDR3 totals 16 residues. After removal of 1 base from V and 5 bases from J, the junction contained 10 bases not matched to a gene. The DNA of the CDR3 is TGTGCCAGCAGCTTAGTATGGCAGGGGGCGCAGAACGAGCAGTACTTC. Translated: CASSLVWQGAQNEQYF.

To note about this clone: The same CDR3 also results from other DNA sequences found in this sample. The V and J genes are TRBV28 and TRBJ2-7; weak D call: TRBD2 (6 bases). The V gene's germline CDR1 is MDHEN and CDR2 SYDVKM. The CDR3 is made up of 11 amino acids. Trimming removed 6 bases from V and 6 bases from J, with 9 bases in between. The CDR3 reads CASRRGGEQYF. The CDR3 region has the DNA TGTGCCAGCAGGAGGGGAGGCGAGCAGTACTTC.

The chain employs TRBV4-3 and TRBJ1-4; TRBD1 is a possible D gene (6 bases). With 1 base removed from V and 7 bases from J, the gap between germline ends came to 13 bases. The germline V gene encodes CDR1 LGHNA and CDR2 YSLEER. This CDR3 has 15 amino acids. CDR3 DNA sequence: TGCGCCAGCAGCCAAGCGGGGCAGGGGTTTGAAAAACTGTTTTTT. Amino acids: CASSQAGQGFEKLFF.

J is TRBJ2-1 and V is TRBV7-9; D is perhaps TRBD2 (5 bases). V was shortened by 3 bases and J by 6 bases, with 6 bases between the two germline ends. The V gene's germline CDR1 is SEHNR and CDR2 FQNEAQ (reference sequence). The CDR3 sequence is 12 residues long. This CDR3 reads CASSFGSNEQFF. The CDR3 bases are TGTGCCAGCAGCTTTGGGAGCAATGAGCAGTTCTTC.

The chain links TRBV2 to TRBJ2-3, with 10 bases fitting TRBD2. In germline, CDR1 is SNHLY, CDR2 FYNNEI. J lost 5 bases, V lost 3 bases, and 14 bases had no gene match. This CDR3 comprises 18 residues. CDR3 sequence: CASSETSGRALVIDTQYF. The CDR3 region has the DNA TGTGCCAGCAGTGAGACCAGCGGGAGGGCCCTTGTCATAGATACGCAGTATTTT.

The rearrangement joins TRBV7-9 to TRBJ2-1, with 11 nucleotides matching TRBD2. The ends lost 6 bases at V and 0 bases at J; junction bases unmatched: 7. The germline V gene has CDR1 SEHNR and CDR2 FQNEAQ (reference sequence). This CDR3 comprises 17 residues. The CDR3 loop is CASRGLAGSSSYNEQFF. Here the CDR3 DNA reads TGTGCCAGCAGAGGACTAGCGGGTTCGTCCTCCTACAATGAGCAGTTCTTC.

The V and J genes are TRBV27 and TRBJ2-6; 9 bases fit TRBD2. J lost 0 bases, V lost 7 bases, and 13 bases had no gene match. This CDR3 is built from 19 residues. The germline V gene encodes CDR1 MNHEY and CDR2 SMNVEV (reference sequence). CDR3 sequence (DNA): TGTGCCAGCACCCCCGGGGCTAGCGGGACCCGCTCTGGGGCCAACGTCCTGACTTTC. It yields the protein CASTPGASGTRSGANVLTF.

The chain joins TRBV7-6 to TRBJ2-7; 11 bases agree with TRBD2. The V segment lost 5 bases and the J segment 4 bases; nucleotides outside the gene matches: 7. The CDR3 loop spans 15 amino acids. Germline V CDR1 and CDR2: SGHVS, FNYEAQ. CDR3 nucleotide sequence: TGTGCCAGCAGCACTCGGACTAGCGGGTTGTACGAGCAGTACTTC. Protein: CASSTRTSGLYEQYF.

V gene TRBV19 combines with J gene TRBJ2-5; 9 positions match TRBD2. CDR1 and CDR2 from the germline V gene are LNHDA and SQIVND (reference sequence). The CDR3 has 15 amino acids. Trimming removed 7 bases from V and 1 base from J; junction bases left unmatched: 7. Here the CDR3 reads CASTTGLALQETQYF. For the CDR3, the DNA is TGTGCCAGTACCACGGGACTAGCACTCCAAGAGACCCAGTACTTC.